This T cell receptor (beta chain) originates from a study of naive and memory T cell subsets. Whole-study results and caveats: TCR abundance followed a power law differing between naive and memory subsets.

Four subsets defined by CD45RA and CD27 were sorted after CD3, CD4, CD8 and live/dead staining. On this clonotype: The antigen remains unidentified.

V lost 5 bases to trimming and J lost 5 bases; unmatched junction nucleotides: 6. The CDR3 has 15 amino acids. Germline V gene lookup returns CDR1 MDHEN and CDR2 SYDVKM. An equimolar mix of two oligonucleotides served as the beta constant-region primer for TRBC1 and TRBC2. Four rounds of PCR amplified the ligated cDNA using nested alpha and beta constant-region primers plus SP2. One entry per CDR3 protein results from TCRdb running MiXCR on the UMI-ligation and nested PCR reads. The sample has over 100,000 distinct CDR3 sequences, 30% to 45% seen once. The chain joins TRBV28 to TRBJ1-4, with TRBD1 matching 9 bases. The receptor's source is a human donor in good health. The specimen sequenced was central memory CD4+ T cells from blood. The CDR3 coding sequence is TGTGCCAGCAGTAGATGGGGACAGGGAAATGAAAAACTGTTTTTT. Its protein product is CASSRWGQGNEKLFF.